This T cell receptor (beta chain) was sequenced for a study of T-cell memory formation after mild COVID-19. About this clonotype itself: Its antigen remains unidentified.

Constant-segment-primed 5'RACE gave TCR alpha and TCR beta cDNA libraries with sample barcodes and UMIs. TCRdb analysed the 5' RACE reads with MiXCR anew, one entry per CDR3 protein. The table has 350,000 to 550,000 distinct CDR3 sequences, about 20% seen once. Study results and limitations: Pre-infection memory harbored some responding clones, suggesting cross-reactive memory joined. Second-wave clones reaching peak frequency on day 37 lacked confirmed SARS-CoV-2 specificity.

This CDR3 is 15 amino acids long. Germline lookup yields CDR1 ENHRY and CDR2 SYGVKD. J was trimmed by 5 bases and V by 8 bases; bases with no gene match: 14. The source material was PBMCs or a T cell subset sorted from them (not recorded which). The chain combines TRBV10-3 with TRBJ2-7, with TRBD2 matching over 8 bases. The receptor was isolated from a man aged 18 to 29 who had mild COVID-19 (a few samples of this study predate the infection). Cell type and time point are not known. The CDR3 nucleotides are TGTGCCATCGGAACAGGCGGGGGGTCCCCGCACGAGCAGTACTTC. Protein: CAIGTGGGSPHEQYF.